This TCR beta chain was observed in a study of blood T cells in healthy people across ages (dated by TCRdb to 2013 to 2016). In terms of the full investigation: Template switching captured roughly one uniquely barcoded TCR beta cDNA molecule per two T cells in model experiments. The donors were split into four age groups: young (average 16 years), middle-aged (39), aged (about 56) and long-lived (about 82). Two additional independent replicas of 1 million unique cDNA reads from the same blood draw were analyzed for two donors (one aged 18 to 30 and one aged 80 or older). Age-related changes in TCR beta repertoire diversity were measured in the study by deep sequencing normalized with unique cDNA molecular identifiers. Donors of different ages were randomly distributed across sequencing lanes to avoid experimental bias. On the study overall, not on this receptor specifically: Estimates of total diversity based on one million sequenced T cells were regarded as lower bounds and as underestimates. Observed TCR beta diversity per million T cells fell roughly linearly with age, and a significant reduction was already apparent by age roughly 40. Donor CMV infection status was unknown, potentially confounding age-related changes in expanded clonotypes. Observed TCR beta diversity correlated strongly with the percentage of naive T cells measured by flow cytometry. Compared with the aged group, the long-lived group had more naive CD4+ T cells, fewer expanded clones and increased TCR diversity, suggesting age selection. Since profiling was done on bulk unsorted PBMCs, naive and antigen-experienced compartments could not be conclusively compared.

To prepare the library, 5' RACE was applied. Sequenced on an Illumina HiSeq 2500. A second PCR of roughly 7 to 11 cycles was performed with a sample-barcoded 5' primer and a J-beta primer mix. A unique molecular identifier was introduced onto each TCR beta cDNA molecule by a template-switch 5' adaptor carrying 12 random nucleotides. Each sample yielded at least 3 million CDR3-containing paired-end reads. All of the RNA was converted into first-strand cDNA using the Mint cDNA synthesis kit, with a TRBC-specific oligonucleotide serving as the primer. Following uracil-DNA glycosylase treatment, all cDNA underwent a first 18-cycle PCR with the universal primers M1SS and BC2_uni_R. From the authors' description of their analysis: Normalization of each sample was performed by random selection of 1 million high-quality reads, each carrying a distinct molecular identifier. Reads sharing molecular identifiers were discarded rather than binned into consensus sequences. MiTCR, run with a Q25 quality threshold and the strictest error-elimination algorithm, handled CDR3 identification, clonotype clustering and error correction. A nonparametric unseen species model with Euler transformation was used to estimate lower-bound total TCR beta diversity. Using fastp trimming at Q25 and MiXCR clonotype assembly, TCRdb reanalyzed the public sequencing data and kept in-frame beta chains. Entries that share a CDR3 protein sequence are merged under the most common genes and DNA. What appears here as the V and J calls and clone size reflects TCRdb's work, not the paper's. The sample records fewer than 1 million distinct CDR3 sequences, roughly 44% of which are singletons. The ten biggest clones cover about 21% of the sample.

This clonotype was detected only a few times. Its cognate antigen has yet to be identified. No base-level quality is on record; no much larger clone is a single base apart. Donors were a few dozen systemically healthy Caucasian individuals from Russia aged roughly 6 to 100 years. Around 9.7 milliliters of peripheral blood were collected from each donor into EDTA-treated Vacutainer tubes. PBMCs were isolated by Ficoll-Paque density-gradient centrifugation, with at least 7 million obtained per sample. Total RNA was extracted from PBMCs with Trizol reagent, with at least 6 micrograms obtained per sample. For every donor, an aliquot of PBMCs went through flow cytometry to measure the percentages of naive CD45RAhigh/CD27high T cells. Relative to germline, V is 1 base shorter and J is 6 bases shorter, with 2 bases between their ends. The CDR3, cysteine through phenylalanine, is 12 amino acids long. This entry keeps only the CDR3 DNA: 36 bases, framed from base 1. Reading the germline V gene gives CDR1 SGDLS and CDR2 YYNGEE.

The TCR comes from a man aged 60 to 75 in good health. Recombination connected TRBV9 to TRBJ1-6; there is no confident call for the D gene. Sequenced sample: blood. The CDR3 reads CASSVPNSPLHF. The nucleotide sequence reads as follows: TGTGCCAGCAGCGTACCTAATTCACCCCTCCACTTT. Reference TRBV9 and TRBJ1-6 proteins supply the regions before and after the CDR3; the full variable domain is: DSGVTQTPKHLITATGQRVTLRCSPRSGDLSVYWYQQSLDQGLQFLIQYYNGEERAKGNILERFSAQQFPDLHSELNLSSLELGDSALYFCASSVPNSPLHFGNGTRLTVT.